This TCR beta chain is from a study of shared clonotypes between healthy human individuals. Whole-study results and caveats: Clonotypes shared by all four sorted-subset donors had higher generation probabilities than non-shared clonotypes.

CD45RO-negative CD8 cells positively selected for CCR7 made up the naive population, which excluded terminally differentiated effector memory CD45RA+ cells. V shed 3 bases and J 3 bases; nucleotides not matched to a gene: 3. The CDR3 runs 14 residues. Germline V lookup: CDR1 SGHTA, CDR2 FQGNSA. Sequenced by immunoSEQ multiplex PCR; TCRdb stores in-frame clones only, minus some. The sample contains millions of clones, approximately 94% of which appear only once. On this clone: The antigen remains unidentified.

The clonotype originates from a young man in good health. Some clones in this sample may be carry-over from other donors' samples. The genes are TRBV7-2 and TRBJ2-7; 9 bases are a match to TRBD2. What was sequenced was naive CD8+ T cells from PBMCs. The CDR3 loop is CASSFSGSLYEQYF. CDR3 in DNA: TGTGCCAGCAGCTTTAGCGGGAGCCTCTACGAGCAGTACTTC.